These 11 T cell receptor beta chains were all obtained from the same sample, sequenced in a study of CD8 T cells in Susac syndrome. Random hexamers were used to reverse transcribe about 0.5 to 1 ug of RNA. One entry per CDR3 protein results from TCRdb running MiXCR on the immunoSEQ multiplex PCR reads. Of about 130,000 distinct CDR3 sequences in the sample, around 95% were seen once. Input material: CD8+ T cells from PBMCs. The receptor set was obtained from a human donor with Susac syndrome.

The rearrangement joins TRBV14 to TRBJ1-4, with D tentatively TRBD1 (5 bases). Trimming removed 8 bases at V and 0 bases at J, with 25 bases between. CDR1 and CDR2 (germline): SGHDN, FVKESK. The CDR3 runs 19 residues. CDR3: CASSKGPTARNATNEKLFF. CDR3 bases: TGTGCCAGCTCTAAGGGGCCGACAGCTAGAAATGCAACTAATGAAAAACTGTTTTTT.

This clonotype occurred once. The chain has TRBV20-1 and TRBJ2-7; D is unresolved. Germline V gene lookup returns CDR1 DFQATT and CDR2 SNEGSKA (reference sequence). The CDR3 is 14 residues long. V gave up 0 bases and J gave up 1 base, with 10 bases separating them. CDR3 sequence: CSARDGDTSYEQYF. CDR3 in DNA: TGCAGTGCTAGAGATGGCGACACGTCCTACGAGCAGTACTTC.

The CDR3, as DNA: TGCAGTGCTAGACCTTCTACGGACACTGAAGCTTTCTTT. This encodes CSARPSTDTEAFF. The chain joins TRBV20-1 to TRBJ1-1; D call uncertain. Germline values: CDR1 DFQATT, CDR2 SNEGSKA (reference sequence). Trimming pared 2 bases from V and 3 bases from J, leaving 10 bases between. The length of the CDR3 is 13 residues.

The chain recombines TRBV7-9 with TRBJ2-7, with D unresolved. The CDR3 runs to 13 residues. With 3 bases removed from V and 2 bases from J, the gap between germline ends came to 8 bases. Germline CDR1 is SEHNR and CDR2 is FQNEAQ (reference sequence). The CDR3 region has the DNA TGTGCCAGCAGCTTTAGAGAAACCTACGAGCAGTACTTC. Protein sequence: CASSFRETYEQYF.

CDR3 nucleotide sequence: TGTGCCAGCAGTCCCTCACTAGCGGGCACCTACGAGCAGTACTTC. Translated, it gives CASSPSLAGTYEQYF. This sequence joins TRBV27 and TRBJ2-7; 9 positions match TRBD2. This CDR3 has 15 residues. V was clipped by 5 bases and J by 2 bases; unmatched bases: 7. Per the germline V gene, CDR1 is MNHEY and CDR2 is SMNVEV (reference sequence).

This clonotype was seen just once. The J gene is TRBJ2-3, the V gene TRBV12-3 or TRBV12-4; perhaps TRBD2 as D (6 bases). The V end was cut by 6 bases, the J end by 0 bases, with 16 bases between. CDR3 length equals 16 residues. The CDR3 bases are TGTGCCAGCAGCCCCCTTCGGGGGTATAGCACAGATACGCAGTATTTT. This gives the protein CASSPLRGYSTDTQYF.

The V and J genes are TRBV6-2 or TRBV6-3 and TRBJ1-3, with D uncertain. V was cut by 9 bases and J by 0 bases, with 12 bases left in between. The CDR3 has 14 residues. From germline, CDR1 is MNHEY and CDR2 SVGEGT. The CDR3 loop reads CASMAANSGNTIYF. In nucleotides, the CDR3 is TGTGCCAGTATGGCGGCAAACTCTGGAAACACCATATATTTT.

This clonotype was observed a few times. DNA for the CDR3: TGTGCCAGCAGTTTGCATGAGCAGTTCTTC. Its protein product is CASSLHEQFF. The chain is built from TRBV12-3 or TRBV12-4 and TRBJ2-1; D call uncertain. The CDR3 contains 10 residues. The V end was cut by 3 bases, the J end by 8 bases, with 2 bases between.

The CDR3 loop is CASSYSQGNEKLFF. Written as DNA, the CDR3 is TGTGCCAGCAGTTACAGCCAGGGTAATGAAAAACTGTTTTTT. The gene calls are TRBV6-6 and TRBJ1-4, with D perhaps TRBD1 (5 bases). The CDR3 is made up of 14 amino acids. Germline values: CDR1 MNHNY, CDR2 SVGAGI (reference sequence). Trimming removed 2 bases at V and 4 bases at J, with 8 bases between.

The CDR3 here is CSASAVEDYEQYF. CDR3 in DNA: TGCAGTGCCTCCGCAGTAGAGGACTACGAGCAGTACTTC. This chain joins TRBV20-1 and TRBJ2-7; D gene unclear. The V gene's germline CDR1 is DFQATT and CDR2 SNEGSKA (reference sequence). Deletions cut 6 bases from V and 3 bases from J, with 15 bases between. CDR3 length equals 13 residues.

DNA of the CDR3: TGCGCCAGCAGCTTGGGGCTAGCGGAGGGAGATACGCAGTATTTT. As protein: CASSLGLAEGDTQYF. The V call is TRBV5-1, the J call TRBJ2-3; 7 positions match TRBD2. Germline V gene lookup returns CDR1 SGHRS and CDR2 YFSETQ. The length of the CDR3 is 15 residues. Trimming cost V 0 bases and J 5 bases; bases outside gene matches: 6.